Detailed here is one T cell receptor beta chain. This sample is part of a study of shared clonotypes between healthy human individuals. The protocol was immunoSEQ multiplex PCR, while the TCRdb copy is restricted to in-frame clones and leaves out a portion. The sample holds hundreds of thousands of clones; more than 70% are singletons and the top ten take approximately 2%. This receptor was taken from a woman aged 25 to 39 in good health. Sequenced sample: memory CD4+ T cells sorted from blood. Subset here: CD45RA-negative fraction.

CDR3 region: CASSLLGRAGGWNEQFF. In DNA form, the CDR3 reads TGTGCCAGCAGCTTACTTGGGCGAGCGGGAGGTTGGAATGAGCAGTTCTTC. The J gene is TRBJ2-1, the V gene TRBV11-2; 9 bases match TRBD2. With V trimmed by 2 bases and J by 7 bases, 12 bases remained unmatched. The CDR3 totals 17 residues. CDR1 SGHAT and CDR2 FQNNGV come from the germline V gene.